Listed below are T cell receptor beta chains from one sample, sequenced in a study of T cells in Graves' hyperthyroidism and ophthalmopathy. One entry per CDR3 protein, called by TCRdb with MiXCR from the multiplex PCR reads. The table has around 50,000 distinct CDR3 sequences, approximately 52% seen once; the top ten hold roughly 10%. Sequenced input: blood. The receptors shown here come from a woman between 45 and 60 years old with Graves' ophthalmopathy. Both conserved end residues are part of each CDR3. Each record gives: clone size, D gene, V gene, J gene, CDR3 protein, CDR3 DNA. The D gene is left open where the match is weak. Clone sizes are given selectively: once, few, many, or a class where the clone is expanded.

NA,NA,TRBV12-3/TRBV12-4,TRBJ2-7,CASKLADTDEQYF,TGTGCCAGCAAACTAGCCGACACGGACGAGCAGTACTTC
many,TRBD2,TRBV6-1,TRBJ2-7,CASSEEGTSRGEQYF,TGTGCCAGCAGTGAAGAGGGGACTAGCAGGGGGGAGCAGTACTTC
NA,NA,TRBV7-8,TRBJ1-6,CASSLTSGELGSPLHF,TGTGCCAGCAGCTTAACCTCAGGGGAGTTGGGCTCACCCCTCCACTTT
many,TRBD1,TRBV7-2,TRBJ1-2,CASSRQGAYGYTF,TGTGCCAGCAGCCGACAGGGAGCCTATGGCTACACCTTC
NA,TRBD2,TRBV6-2/TRBV6-3,TRBJ2-1,CASSSLAGEDNEQFF,TGTGCCAGCAGTTCCCTAGCGGGAGAGGACAATGAGCAGTTCTTC
NA,NA,TRBV9,TRBJ1-2,CASSVGLNYGYTF,TGTGCCAGCAGCGTAGGGTTGAACTATGGCTACACCTTC
NA,NA,TRBV2,TRBJ2-3,CASIQESASSTDTQYF,TGTGCCAGCATTCAGGAGAGCGCATCTAGCACAGATACGCAGTATTTT
once,TRBD1,TRBV20-1,TRBJ1-4,CSAPQGREKLFF,TGCAGTGCTCCACAGGGGCGGGAAAAACTGTTTTTT
NA,NA,TRBV2,TRBJ2-7,CASSVKNRNTYEQYF,TGTGCCAGCAGTGTTAAGAACAGGAACACCTACGAGCAGTACTTC
NA,NA,TRBV27,TRBJ2-7,CASSLYFGQIYEEQYF,TGTGCCAGCAGTTTATATTTCGGACAGATCTACGAAGAGCAGTACTTC
NA,NA,TRBV11-2,TRBJ1-6,CASSLGESSPLHF,TGTGCCAGCAGCTTGGGGGAAAGTTCACCCCTCCACTTT
NA,TRBD1,TRBV20-1,TRBJ2-7,CSAYRDSSYEQYF,TGCAGTGCTTACCGGGACAGCTCCTACGAGCAGTACTTC
many,TRBD2,TRBV7-2,TRBJ2-3,CASSQDGLAGGPDTQYF,TGCGCCAGCAGCCAAGACGGACTAGCGGGAGGGCCGGATACGCAGTATTTT
many,NA,TRBV11-2,TRBJ2-5,CASSLWTRETQYF,TGTGCCAGCAGCTTATGGACTCGAGAGACCCAGTACTTC
NA,NA,TRBV12-3/TRBV12-4,TRBJ1-2,CAVGHTGELFFGEGYTF,NA
once,TRBD1,TRBV18,TRBJ1-4,CACSPPNGQDNEKLFF,TGTGCCTGCTCACCACCTAATGGACAGGATAATGAAAAACTGTTTTTT
NA,TRBD2,TRBV20-1,TRBJ2-7,CSAVSGLAGRNSYEQYF,TGCAGTGCTGTATCGGGACTAGCGGGGCGCAACTCCTACGAGCAGTACTTC
NA,NA,TRBV2,TRBJ2-7,CASKEGRAYEQYF,TGTGCCAGCAAGGAGGGCCGAGCCTACGAGCAGTACTTC
many,NA,TRBV5-1,TRBJ2-7,CASSYARGAYTYEQYF,TGCGCCAGCAGCTACGCACGTGGAGCGTATACCTACGAGCAGTACTTC
many,TRBD1,TRBV15,TRBJ1-3,CATSRGKEGARGNTIYF,TGTGCCACCAGCAGAGGAAAAGAGGGGGCTCGGGGAAACACCATATATTTT
NA,TRBD1,TRBV10-3,TRBJ2-1,CAISKDRGRAEQFF,TGTGCCATCAGTAAGGACAGGGGAAGGGCTGAGCAGTTCTTC
NA,NA,TRBV9,TRBJ1-4,CASSAVGTYNEKLFF,TGTGCCAGCAGCGCCGTCGGGACCTATAATGAAAAACTGTTTTTT
NA,TRBD1,TRBV7-8,TRBJ2-3,CASSDNPGQGYEQYF,TGTGCCAGCAGCGATAATCCGGGACAGGGGTATGAGCAGTATTTT